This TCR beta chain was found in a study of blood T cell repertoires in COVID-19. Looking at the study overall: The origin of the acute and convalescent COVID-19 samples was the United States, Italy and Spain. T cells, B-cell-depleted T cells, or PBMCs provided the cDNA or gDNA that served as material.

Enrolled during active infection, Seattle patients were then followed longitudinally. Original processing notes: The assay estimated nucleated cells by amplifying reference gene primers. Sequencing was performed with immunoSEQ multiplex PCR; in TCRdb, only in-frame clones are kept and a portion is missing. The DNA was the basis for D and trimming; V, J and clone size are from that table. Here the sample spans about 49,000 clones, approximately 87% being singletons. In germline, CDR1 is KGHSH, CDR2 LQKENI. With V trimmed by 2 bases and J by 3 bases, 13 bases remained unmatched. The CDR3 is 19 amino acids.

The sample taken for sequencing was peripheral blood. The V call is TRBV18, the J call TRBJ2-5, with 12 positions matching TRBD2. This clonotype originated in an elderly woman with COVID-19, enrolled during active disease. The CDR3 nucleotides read TGTGCCAGCTCACCAGCAATGATTTTCGCTAGCGGGAGGGAAGAGACCCAGTACTTC. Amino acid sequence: CASSPAMIFASGREETQYF.